Presented here are 28 T cell receptor beta chains from one specimen sequenced in a study of CD8 T cells in Susac syndrome. An input of about 0.45 to 1 ug of RNA was subjected to reverse transcription using random hexamers. TCRdb used MiXCR to reprocess the immunoSEQ multiplex PCR reads, holding one entry per CDR3 protein. The sample comprises around 140,000 distinct CDR3 sequences, around 94% of which are singletons, and 0.084% rests with the top ten. Sequencing input: CD4+ T cells from PBMCs. The source is a human donor in good health.

This rearrangement joins TRBV5-5 to TRBJ1-1; TRBD1 matches 9 bases. The CDR3 totals 14 residues. The trim removed 4 bases at V and 6 bases at J, leaving 7 bases unmatched. Looked up from germline, CDR1 is SGHKS and CDR2 is YYEKEE (reference sequence). The CDR3, as DNA: TGTGCCAGCAGCACTGGGACAGGGTTATCTGAAGCTTTCTTT. Its translation is CASSTGTGLSEAFF.

This clonotype has only one observation. The chain is built from TRBV27 and TRBJ2-3; D possibly corresponds to TRBD2 (6 bases). The V gene's germline CDR1 is MNHEY and CDR2 SMNVEV (reference sequence). This CDR3 is 13 amino acids long. Trimming stripped 3 bases from V and 4 bases from J, with 8 bases between. CDR3 sequence: CASSLREADTQYF. The CDR3 nucleotides read TGTGCCAGCAGTTTGAGGGAGGCAGATACGCAGTATTTT.

Of note for this clonotype: At one boundary the junction diverges from the germline segment, which might be a read error. The chain combines TRBV30 with TRBJ2-1; no firm D call. Germline V CDR1 and CDR2: GTSNPN, SVGIG (reference sequence). The CDR3 loop spans 13 amino acids. CDR3: CAWSVRIYNERFF. CDR3 nucleotide sequence: TGTGCCTGGAGTGTACGAATATACAATGAGCGGTTCTTC.

The chain links TRBV27 to TRBJ2-5; 8 nucleotides line up with TRBD1. Germline V gives CDR1 MNHEY, CDR2 SMNVEV (reference sequence). This CDR3 spans 15 amino acids. J was trimmed by 2 bases and V by 0 bases; bases with no gene match: 2. CDR3 sequence reads: CASSLSWTGQETQYF. CDR3 in DNA: TGTGCCAGCAGTTTATCGTGGACAGGGCAAGAGACCCAGTACTTC.

The chain has TRBV30 and TRBJ1-3; TRBD1 might be the D (5 bases). CDR1 GTSNPN and CDR2 SVGIG come from the germline V gene (reference sequence). This CDR3 is built from 15 residues. V was trimmed by 0 bases and J by 0 bases, leaving 9 bases between them. The CDR3 loop reads CAWSVLGTSGNTIYF. The CDR3 nucleotides read TGTGCCTGGAGTGTATTGGGGACCTCTGGAAACACCATATATTTT.

V and J are TRBV4-1 and TRBJ2-2; TRBD2 matches at 8 bases. CDR1 is MGHRA, CDR2 YSYEKL, per germline. The CDR3 contains 17 residues. The ends lost 3 bases at V and 1 base at J; junction bases unmatched: 7. The CDR3 reads CASSQKLAALNTGELFF. The CDR3 DNA follows: TGCGCCAGCAGCCAGAAACTAGCGGCTTTGAACACCGGGGAGCTGTTTTTT.

The gene calls are TRBV18 and TRBJ2-5, with 8 nucleotides matching TRBD1. The trim removed 3 bases at V and 1 base at J, leaving 7 bases unmatched. This CDR3 spans 16 amino acids. Germline CDR1 reads KGHSH; CDR2 reads LQKENI. The CDR3 DNA sequence: TGTGCCAGCTCACCGGTGGGGACAGGAGTCCAAGAGACCCAGTACTTC. Its protein product is CASSPVGTGVQETQYF.

The chain uses TRBV15 and TRBJ1-5; tentative D call: TRBD1 (5 bases). CDR3 length: 18 residues. Trimming stripped 3 bases from V and 4 bases from J, with 22 bases between. Germline CDR1 LNHNV, CDR2 YYDKDF (reference sequence). CDR3 sequence reads: CATSSPRGVGILNQPQHF. CDR3 coding DNA: TGTGCCACCAGCAGTCCAAGAGGGGTAGGGATCTTAAATCAGCCCCAGCATTTT.

The gene calls are TRBV6-2 or TRBV6-3 and TRBJ2-5, with TRBD1 as a possible D gene (6 bases). The germline CDR1 and CDR2 sequences are MNHEY and SVGEGT. V was shortened by 5 bases and J by 0 bases, with 10 bases between the two germline ends. CDR3 size: 14 residues. In DNA, the CDR3 is TGTGCCAGCAGTCATGGACAGTACCAAGAGACCCAGTACTTC. Protein product: CASSHGQYQETQYF.

The chain recombines TRBV9 with TRBJ1-3; D might be TRBD1 (6 bases). Per germline, CDR1 SGDLS and CDR2 YYNGEE. The length of the CDR3 is 15 residues. V lost 2 bases and J 0 bases, leaving 9 bases between the germline ends. The CDR3 nucleotides are TGTGCCAGCAGCGTGACGGACAGCTCTGGAAACACCATATATTTT. Amino acids: CASSVTDSSGNTIYF.

The V and J genes are TRBV14 and TRBJ2-1; 11 bases agree with TRBD2. The junction had 6 bases not matched to a gene; V was cut back by 7 bases and J by 7 bases. This CDR3 is built from 14 residues. In germline, CDR1 is SGHDN, CDR2 FVKESK. This CDR3 is CASTLGLAGNEQFF. The DNA for the CDR3 is TGTGCCAGCACCCTTGGACTAGCGGGTAATGAGCAGTTCTTC.

V is TRBV7-2 and J is TRBJ2-7, with D tentatively TRBD2 (6 bases). Germline V CDR1 and CDR2: SGHTA, FQGNSA. The germline V and J ends were trimmed by 5 bases and 7 bases, with 12 bases remaining between them. The CDR3 loop spans 12 amino acids. The CDR3 DNA reads as TGTGCCAGCAGCAACGGACGGGGGGAGCAGTACTTC. Translation gives CASSNGRGEQYF.

To note about this clonotype: The junction and the germline gene differ at one end; a read error may be behind it. V usage is TRBV27 and J usage is TRBJ2-5; perhaps TRBD1 as D (5 bases). Per germline, CDR1 MNHEY and CDR2 SMNVEV (reference sequence). The CDR3 covers 13 residues. In DNA, the CDR3 is TGTGCCCGCAGTGTCAGGGAACAAGAGACCCAGTACTTC. Its translation is CARSVREQETQYF.

J is TRBJ2-5 and V is TRBV29-1; 14 bases match TRBD2. V was clipped by 7 bases and J by 5 bases; unmatched bases: 9. The germline CDR1 and CDR2 sequences are SQVTM and ANQGSEA. The CDR3 is 15 residues long. The CDR3 reads CSGETSGRAGETQYF. CDR3 coding DNA: TGCAGCGGCGAGACTAGCGGGAGGGCCGGGGAGACCCAGTACTTC. The whole variable domain, filled in from reference TRBV29-1 and TRBJ2-5, reads SAVISQKPSRDICQRGTSLTIQCQVDSQVTMMFWYRQQPGQSLTLIATANQGSEATYESGFVIDKFPISRPNLTFSTLTVSNMSPEDSSIYLCSGETSGRAGETQYFGPGTRLLVL.

This clonotype was detected only once. The chain couples TRBV27 to TRBJ2-7; 7 bases are a match to TRBD2. The V and J ends lost 5 bases and 2 bases, in that order; junction bases with no gene match: 6. From germline, CDR1 is MNHEY and CDR2 SMNVEV (reference sequence). This CDR3 is 14 amino acids long. CDR3 residues: CASSRIAGAYEQYF. The CDR3 region has the DNA TGTGCCAGCAGTCGGATAGCGGGCGCCTACGAGCAGTACTTC.

The chain uses TRBV5-1 and TRBJ2-7; D is possibly TRBD1 (6 bases). Trimming removed 3 bases from V and 1 base from J, with 17 bases in between. Germline CDR1 is SGHRS and CDR2 is YFSETQ. CDR3 length: 16 residues. CDR3 DNA: TGCGCCAGCAGCTCCTCCGGGACACGAGCTTCCTACGAGCAGTACTTC. Its protein product is CASSSSGTRASYEQYF.

This chain links TRBV20-1 with TRBJ2-7; D uncertain. Per germline, CDR1 DFQATT and CDR2 SNEGSKA (reference sequence). V was trimmed by 5 bases and J by 0 bases, leaving 14 bases between them. The CDR3 contains 14 residues. In DNA form, the CDR3 reads TGCAGTGCTTGGTCGGCCATTCTCTCCTACGAGCAGTACTTC. It codes for CSAWSAILSYEQYF.

The chain has TRBV6-5 and TRBJ2-2, with TRBD2 identical over 7 bases. V was pared by 2 bases and J by 6 bases, with 9 bases of the junction left unmatched. The CDR3 is 16 amino acids. CDR1 is MNHEY, CDR2 SVGAGI, per germline. CDR3 sequence reads: CASSYEAGTNPGELFF. In DNA, the CDR3 is TGTGCCAGCAGTTACGAAGCGGGAACCAACCCCGGGGAGCTGTTTTTT.

The chain has TRBV3-1 and TRBJ2-2, with D possibly being TRBD2 (5 bases). Germline CDR1 LGHDT, CDR2 YNNKEL (reference sequence). The CDR3 sequence is 15 residues long. Trimming stripped 1 base from V and 1 base from J, with 7 bases between. Here the CDR3 DNA reads TGTGCCAGCAGCCAAGCCGGACTGAACACCGGGGAGCTGTTTTTT. It yields the protein CASSQAGLNTGELFF.

The gene calls are TRBV27 and TRBJ2-2; no definite D call. In germline, CDR1 is MNHEY, CDR2 SMNVEV (reference sequence). The ends were cut back, 4 bases at V and 8 bases at J, with 14 bases in the middle. The CDR3 has 14 amino acids. In nucleotides, the CDR3 is TGTGCCAGCAGTTCTTCCCCGGTGGGTGGGGAGCTGTTTTTT. Amino acid sequence: CASSSSPVGGELFF.

This sequence joins TRBV5-1 and TRBJ2-3, with TRBD2 matching 8 bases. Germline assignment: CDR1 SGHRS and CDR2 YFSETQ. Germline trimming cut 0 bases from V and 5 bases from J; bases unmatched to any gene: 8. This CDR3 has 16 residues. Here the CDR3 DNA reads TGCGCCAGCAGCTTGGGAGCGGGAGAGTTTGGAGATACGCAGTATTTT. Encoded protein: CASSLGAGEFGDTQYF.

This chain uses TRBV11-2 with TRBJ2-1; 7 nucleotides match TRBD2. CDR1 SGHAT and CDR2 FQNNGV come from the germline V gene. Trimming cost V 5 bases and J 5 bases; bases outside gene matches: 12. The CDR3 has 16 residues. The CDR3 region has the DNA TGTGCCAGCAGCCCAGGGAGGGCAACTCTCCACAATGAGCAGTTCTTC. Translating gives CASSPGRATLHNEQFF.

The rearrangement joins TRBV13 to TRBJ1-1, with D possibly being TRBD1 (5 bases). The germline V and J ends were trimmed by 5 bases and 1 base, with 17 bases remaining between them. Germline-derived CDR1 and CDR2 are PRHDT and FYEKMQ (reference sequence). The CDR3 covers 16 residues. Here the CDR3 DNA reads TGTGCCAGCAGCCCTCGCCCAGGGTTTGAGAACACTGAAGCTTTCTTT. This encodes CASSPRPGFENTEAFF.

The DNA for the CDR3 is TGTGCCAGCAGCCCTGTTCCAGGGGCCGGGCGTGAAAAACTGTTTTTT. This translates into CASSPVPGAGREKLFF. The chain uses TRBV28 and TRBJ1-4; D is possibly TRBD1 (6 bases). CDR3 length: 16 amino acids. CDR1 and CDR2 (germline): MDHEN, SYDVKM. Trimming stripped 6 bases from V and 7 bases from J, with 21 bases between. Supplemented by reference TRBV28 and TRBJ1-4, the full variable domain reads DVKVTQSSRYLVKRTGEKVFLECVQDMDHENMFWYRQDPGLGLRLIYFSYDVKMKEKGDIPEGYSVSREKKERFSLILESASTNQTSMYLCASSPVPGAGREKLFFGSGTQLSVL.

The chain is built from TRBV19 and TRBJ1-1; 8 bases align to TRBD1. In germline, CDR1 is LNHDA, CDR2 SQIVND (reference sequence). The CDR3 contains 13 residues. The trim removed 7 bases at V and 5 bases at J, leaving 6 bases unmatched. CDR3 sequence reads: CASKQGVWTEAFF. The CDR3 nucleotides are TGTGCCAGTAAACAGGGGGTATGGACTGAAGCTTTCTTT.

The J gene is TRBJ2-1, the V gene TRBV7-3; no clear D. CDR3 size: 14 residues. V lost 1 base to trimming and J lost 5 bases, with 9 bases between them. Looked up from germline, CDR1 is SGHTA and CDR2 is FQGTGA. The CDR3 loop is CASSLNARDNEQFF. DNA for the CDR3: TGTGCCAGCAGCTTAAACGCAAGGGACAATGAGCAGTTCTTC.

The chain recombines TRBV6-1 with TRBJ2-7, with a possible D match to TRBD2 (5 bases). Germline V gene lookup returns CDR1 MNHNS and CDR2 SASEGT. The CDR3 is 13 amino acids. With 8 bases removed from V and 5 bases from J, the gap between germline ends came to 16 bases. Written as DNA, the CDR3 is TGTGCCAGCCGCACGGAGGCTACCAACGAGCAGTACTTC. The encoded protein is CASRTEATNEQYF.

The V call is TRBV7-9, the J call TRBJ1-5; possibly TRBD1 for D (5 bases). Germline CDR1 SEHNR, CDR2 FQNEAQ (reference sequence). Trimming took 5 bases from V and 6 from J, leaving 14 bases between them. The CDR3 loop spans 14 amino acids. In nucleotides, the CDR3 is TGTGCCAGCAGCCCCCCCGACAGATCTCAGCCCCAGCATTTT. Protein: CASSPPDRSQPQHF.